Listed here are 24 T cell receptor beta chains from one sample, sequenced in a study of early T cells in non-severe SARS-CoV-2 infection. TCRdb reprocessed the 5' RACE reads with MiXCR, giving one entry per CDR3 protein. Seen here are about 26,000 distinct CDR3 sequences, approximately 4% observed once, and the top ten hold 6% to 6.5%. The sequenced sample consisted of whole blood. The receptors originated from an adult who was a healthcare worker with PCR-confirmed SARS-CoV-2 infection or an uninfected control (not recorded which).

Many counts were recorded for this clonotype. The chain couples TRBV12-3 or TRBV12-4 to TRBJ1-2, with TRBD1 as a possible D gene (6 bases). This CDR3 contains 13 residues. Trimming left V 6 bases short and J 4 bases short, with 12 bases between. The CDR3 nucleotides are TGTGCCAGCAGATTACAGGGCGCCTATGGCTACACCTTC. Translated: CASRLQGAYGYTF.

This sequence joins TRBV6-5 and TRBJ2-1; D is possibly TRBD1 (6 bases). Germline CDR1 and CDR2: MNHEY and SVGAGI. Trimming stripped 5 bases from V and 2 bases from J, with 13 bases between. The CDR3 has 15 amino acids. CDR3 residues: CASSRSGVTYNEQFF. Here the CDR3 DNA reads TGTGCCAGCAGTCGCTCAGGGGTAACCTACAATGAGCAGTTCTTC.

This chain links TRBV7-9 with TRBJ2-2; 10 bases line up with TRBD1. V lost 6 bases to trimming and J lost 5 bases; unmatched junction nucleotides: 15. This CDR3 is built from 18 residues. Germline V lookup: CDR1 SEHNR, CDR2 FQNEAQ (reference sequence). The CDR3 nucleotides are TGTGCCAGCAGTTATCATTCCGGGACAGGGGTAAAGACCGGGGAGCTGTTTTTT. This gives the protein CASSYHSGTGVKTGELFF.

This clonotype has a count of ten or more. CDR3 DNA: TGTGCCAGCAGTTTAATACAGGGGGGAAATTCACCCCTCCACTTT. It translates to CASSLIQGGNSPLHF. The chain recombines TRBV12-3 or TRBV12-4 with TRBJ1-6, with 8 bases fitting TRBD1. CDR3 length equals 15 residues. J lost 7 bases, V lost 2 bases, and 4 bases had no gene match.

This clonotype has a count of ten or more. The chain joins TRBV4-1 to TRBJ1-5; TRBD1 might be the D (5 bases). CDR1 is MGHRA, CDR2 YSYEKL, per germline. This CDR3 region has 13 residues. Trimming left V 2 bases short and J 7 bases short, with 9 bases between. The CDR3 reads CASSQRGEQPQHF. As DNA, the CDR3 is TGCGCCAGCAGCCAACGAGGGGAACAGCCCCAGCATTTT.

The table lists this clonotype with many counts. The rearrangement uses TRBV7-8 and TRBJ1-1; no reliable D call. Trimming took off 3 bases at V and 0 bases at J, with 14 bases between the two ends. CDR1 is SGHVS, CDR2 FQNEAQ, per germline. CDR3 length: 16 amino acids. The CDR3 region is CASSFRSRALNTEAFF. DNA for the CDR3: TGTGCCAGCAGCTTTCGTTCGAGGGCCCTGAACACTGAAGCTTTCTTT.

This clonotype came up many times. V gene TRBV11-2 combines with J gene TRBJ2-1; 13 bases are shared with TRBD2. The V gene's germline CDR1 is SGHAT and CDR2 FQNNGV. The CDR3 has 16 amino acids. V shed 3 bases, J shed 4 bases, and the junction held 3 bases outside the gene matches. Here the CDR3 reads CASSFGLAGVYNEQFF. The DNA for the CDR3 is TGTGCCAGCAGCTTCGGACTAGCGGGAGTATACAATGAGCAGTTCTTC. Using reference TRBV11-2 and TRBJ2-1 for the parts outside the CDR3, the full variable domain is EAGVAQSPRYKIIEKRQSVAFWCNPISGHATLYWYQQILGQGPKLLIQFQNNGVVDDSQLPKDRFSAERLKGVDSTLKIQPAKLEDSAVYLCASSFGLAGVYNEQFFGPGTRLTVL.

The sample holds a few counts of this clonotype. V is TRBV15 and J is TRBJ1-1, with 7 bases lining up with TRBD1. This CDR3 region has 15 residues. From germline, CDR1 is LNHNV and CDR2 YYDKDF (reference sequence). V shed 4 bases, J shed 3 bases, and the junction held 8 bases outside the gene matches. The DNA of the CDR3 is TGTGCCACCAGCAAGGGACAGCGGTCGTACACTGAAGCTTTCTTT. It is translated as CATSKGQRSYTEAFF. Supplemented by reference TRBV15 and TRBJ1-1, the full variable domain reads DAMVIQNPRYQVTQFGKPVTLSCSQTLNHNVMYWYQQKSSQAPKLLFHYYDKDFNNEADTPDNFQSRRPNTSFCFLDIRSPGLGDTAMYLCATSKGQRSYTEAFFGQGTRLTVV.

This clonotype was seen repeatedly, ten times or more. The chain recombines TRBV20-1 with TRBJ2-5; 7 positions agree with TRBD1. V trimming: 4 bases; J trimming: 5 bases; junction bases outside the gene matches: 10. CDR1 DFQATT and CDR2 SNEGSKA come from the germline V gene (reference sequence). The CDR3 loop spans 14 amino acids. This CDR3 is CSATRDSLWETQYF. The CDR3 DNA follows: TGCAGTGCTACCCGGGACAGCCTTTGGGAGACCCAGTACTTC.

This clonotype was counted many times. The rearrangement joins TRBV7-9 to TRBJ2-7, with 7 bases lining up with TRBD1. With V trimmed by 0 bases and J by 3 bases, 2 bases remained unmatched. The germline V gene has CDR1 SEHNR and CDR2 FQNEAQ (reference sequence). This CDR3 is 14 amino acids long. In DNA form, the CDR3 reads TGTGCCAGCAGCTTAGCGGGGACAGACTACGAGCAGTACTTC. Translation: CASSLAGTDYEQYF. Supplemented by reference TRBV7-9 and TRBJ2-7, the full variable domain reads DTGVSQNPRHKITKRGQNVTFRCDPISEHNRLYWYRQTLGQGPEFLTYFQNEAQLEKSRLLSDRFSAERPKGSFSTLEIQRTEQGDSAMYLCASSLAGTDYEQYFGPGTRLTVT.

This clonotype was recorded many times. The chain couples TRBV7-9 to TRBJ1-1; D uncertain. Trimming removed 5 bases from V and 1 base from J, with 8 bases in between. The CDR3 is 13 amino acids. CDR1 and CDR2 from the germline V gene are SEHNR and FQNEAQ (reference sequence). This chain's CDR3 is CASSILPNTEAFF. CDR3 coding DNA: TGTGCCAGCAGCATCCTTCCGAACACTGAAGCTTTCTTT.

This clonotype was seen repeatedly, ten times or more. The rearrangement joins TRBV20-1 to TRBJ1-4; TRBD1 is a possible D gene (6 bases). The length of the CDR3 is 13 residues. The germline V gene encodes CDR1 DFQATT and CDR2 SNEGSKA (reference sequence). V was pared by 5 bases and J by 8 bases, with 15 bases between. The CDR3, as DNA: TGCAGTGCTCCAGGGGTCGGAGAGGAAAAACTGTTTTTT. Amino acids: CSAPGVGEEKLFF.

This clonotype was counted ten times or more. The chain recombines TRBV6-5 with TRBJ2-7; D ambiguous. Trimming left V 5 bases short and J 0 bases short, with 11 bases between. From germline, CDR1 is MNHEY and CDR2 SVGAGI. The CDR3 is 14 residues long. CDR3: CASSKSLRSYEQYF. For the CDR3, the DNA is TGTGCCAGCAGTAAGTCCCTTCGCTCCTACGAGCAGTACTTC.

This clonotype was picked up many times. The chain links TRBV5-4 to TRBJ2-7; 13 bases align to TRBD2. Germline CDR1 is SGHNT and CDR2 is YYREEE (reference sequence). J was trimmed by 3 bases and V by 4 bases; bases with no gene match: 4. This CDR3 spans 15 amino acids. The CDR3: CASSPGTSGIYEQYF. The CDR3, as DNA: TGTGCCAGCAGCCCTGGGACTAGCGGGATCTACGAGCAGTACTTC. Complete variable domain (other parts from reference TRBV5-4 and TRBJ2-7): ETGVTQSPTHLIKTRGQQVTLRCSSQSGHNTVSWYQQALGQGPQFIFQYYREEENGRGNFPPRFSGLQFPNYSSELNVNALELDDSALYLCASSPGTSGIYEQYFGPGTRLTVT.

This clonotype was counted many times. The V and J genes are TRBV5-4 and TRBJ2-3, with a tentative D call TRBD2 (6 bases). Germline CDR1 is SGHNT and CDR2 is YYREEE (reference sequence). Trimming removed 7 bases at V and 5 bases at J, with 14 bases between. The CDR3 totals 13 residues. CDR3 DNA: TGTGCCAGCCGGGGAGGATGGGTAGATACGCAGTATTTT. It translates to CASRGGWVDTQYF.

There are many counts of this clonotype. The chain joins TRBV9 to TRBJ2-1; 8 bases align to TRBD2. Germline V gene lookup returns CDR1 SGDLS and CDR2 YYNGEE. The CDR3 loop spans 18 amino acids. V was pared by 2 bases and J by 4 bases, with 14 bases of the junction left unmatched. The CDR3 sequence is CASSVRLAGPLGYNEQFF. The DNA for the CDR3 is TGTGCCAGCAGCGTTCGGCTAGCGGGTCCCCTTGGGTACAATGAGCAGTTCTTC. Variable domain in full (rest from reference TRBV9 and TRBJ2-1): DSGVTQTPKHLITATGQRVTLRCSPRSGDLSVYWYQQSLDQGLQFLIQYYNGEERAKGNILERFSAQQFPDLHSELNLSSLELGDSALYFCASSVRLAGPLGYNEQFFGPGTRLTVL.

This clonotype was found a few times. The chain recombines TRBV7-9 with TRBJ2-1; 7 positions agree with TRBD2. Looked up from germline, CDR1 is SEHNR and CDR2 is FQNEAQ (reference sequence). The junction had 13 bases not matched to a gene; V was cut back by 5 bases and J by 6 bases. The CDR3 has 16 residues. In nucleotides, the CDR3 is TGTGCCAGCAGCCCTTCGACTAGCAGACGTAGCAATGAGCAGTTCTTC. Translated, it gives CASSPSTSRRSNEQFF.

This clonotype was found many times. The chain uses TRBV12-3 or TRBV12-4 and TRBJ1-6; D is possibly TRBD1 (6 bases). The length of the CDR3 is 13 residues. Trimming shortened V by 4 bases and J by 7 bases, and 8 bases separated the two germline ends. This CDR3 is CASSYQGNSPLHF. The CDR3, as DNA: TGTGCCAGCAGTTACCAGGGGAATTCACCCCTCCACTTT.

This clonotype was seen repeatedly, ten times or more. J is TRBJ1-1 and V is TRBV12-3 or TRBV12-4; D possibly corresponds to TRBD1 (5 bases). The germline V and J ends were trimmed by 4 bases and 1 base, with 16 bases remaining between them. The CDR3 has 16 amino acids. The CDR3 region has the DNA TGTGCCAGCAGTTCTCGACAGTCCTATGGGAACACTGAAGCTTTCTTT. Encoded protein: CASSSRQSYGNTEAFF.

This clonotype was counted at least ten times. The CDR3 bases are TGCGCCAGCAGCTCACCGGGCGGAGCGAACACTGAAGCTTTCTTT. Translating it yields CASSSPGGANTEAFF. The chain carries TRBV5-1 and TRBJ1-1; no clear D. Trimming left V 3 bases short and J 1 base short, with 13 bases between. The germline gives CDR1 SGHRS, CDR2 YFSETQ. The CDR3 has 15 residues. Full variable domain (rest looked up from reference TRBV5-1 and TRBJ1-1): KAGVTQTPRYLIKTRGQQVTLSCSPISGHRSVSWYQQTPGQGLQFLFEYFSETQRNKGNFPGRFSGRQFSNSRSEMNVSTLELGDSALYLCASSSPGGANTEAFFGQGTRLTVV.

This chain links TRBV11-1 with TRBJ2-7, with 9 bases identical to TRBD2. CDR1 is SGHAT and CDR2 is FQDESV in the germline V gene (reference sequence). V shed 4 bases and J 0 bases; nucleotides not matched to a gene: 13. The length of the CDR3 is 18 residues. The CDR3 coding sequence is TGTGCCAGCAGCTCCTGGGTAGCGGGAGTGTTGAGCTCCTACGAGCAGTACTTC. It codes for CASSSWVAGVLSSYEQYF.

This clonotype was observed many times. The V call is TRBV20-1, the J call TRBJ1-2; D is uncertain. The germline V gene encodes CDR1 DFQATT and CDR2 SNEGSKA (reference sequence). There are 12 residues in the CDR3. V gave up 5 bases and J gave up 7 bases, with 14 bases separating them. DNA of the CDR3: TGCAGTGCTCCGTATCAAGGGATTGGCTACACCTTC. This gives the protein CSAPYQGIGYTF.

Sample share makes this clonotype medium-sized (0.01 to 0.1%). The CDR3 DNA reads TGTGCCAGCTCACCTAGCGGTAGCAATCAGCCCCAGCATTTT. Translated, it gives CASSPSGSNQPQHF. The gene calls are TRBV18 and TRBJ1-5; D not certain. Germline V CDR1 and CDR2: KGHSH, LQKENI. The ends were cut back, 3 bases at V and 0 bases at J, with 6 bases in the middle. The length of the CDR3 is 14 residues.

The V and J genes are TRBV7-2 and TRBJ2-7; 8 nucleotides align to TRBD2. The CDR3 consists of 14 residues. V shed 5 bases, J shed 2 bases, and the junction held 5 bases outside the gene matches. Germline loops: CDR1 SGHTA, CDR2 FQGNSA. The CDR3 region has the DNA TGTGCCAGCAGCCGTTCAGCGGGGGCCTACGAGCAGTACTTC. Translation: CASSRSAGAYEQYF.